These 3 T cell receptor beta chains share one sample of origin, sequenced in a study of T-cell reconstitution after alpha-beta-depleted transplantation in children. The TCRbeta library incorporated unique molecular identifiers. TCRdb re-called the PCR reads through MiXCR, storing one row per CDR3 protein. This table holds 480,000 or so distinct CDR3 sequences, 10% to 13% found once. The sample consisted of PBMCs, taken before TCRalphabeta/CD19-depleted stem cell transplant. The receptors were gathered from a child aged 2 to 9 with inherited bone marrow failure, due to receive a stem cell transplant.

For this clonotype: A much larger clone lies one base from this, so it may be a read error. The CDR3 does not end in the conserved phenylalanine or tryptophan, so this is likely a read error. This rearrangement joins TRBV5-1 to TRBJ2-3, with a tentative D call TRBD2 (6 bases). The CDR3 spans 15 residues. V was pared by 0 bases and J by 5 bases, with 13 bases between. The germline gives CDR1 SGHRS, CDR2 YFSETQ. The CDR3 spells CASSLGRAVLDTQYV. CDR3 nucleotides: TGCGCCAGCAGCTTGGGGAGGGCCGTTTTAGATACGCAGTATGTT.

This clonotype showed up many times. The chain's CDR3 is CASSTSDRGPSTDTQYF. The CDR3, as DNA: TGTGCCAGCAGCACGAGCGACAGGGGCCCTAGCACAGATACGCAGTATTTT. The genes are TRBV5-6 and TRBJ2-3, with 8 bases matching TRBD1. J lost 0 bases, V lost 4 bases, and 10 bases had no gene match. This CDR3 contains 17 residues. Germline CDR1 reads SGHDT; CDR2 reads YYEEEE.

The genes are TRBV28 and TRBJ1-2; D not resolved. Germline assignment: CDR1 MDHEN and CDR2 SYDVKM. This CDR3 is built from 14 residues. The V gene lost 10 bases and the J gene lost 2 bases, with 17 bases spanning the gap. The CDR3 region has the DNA TGTGCCATGGGCCGCCGGCACCTAAACTATGGCTACACCTTC. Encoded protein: CAMGRRHLNYGYTF.